A single T cell receptor (beta chain) is shown here with its context. Its antigen remains unidentified. These data come from a study of OX40 agonist ivuxolimab in advanced cancers. Overall study results and limits: In a subset of nonresponders, normalized T-cell clonal expansion was also low.

The germline V gene has CDR1 MNHEY and CDR2 SMNVEV (reference sequence). V lost 5 bases and J lost 4, with 14 bases in between. The CDR3 covers 15 residues. Only in-frame clones appear in the TCRdb table, and some are missing; sequencing was by immunoSEQ multiplex PCR. This table holds 73,000 or so clones, roughly nine tenths found once. The sequencing here drew on CD4+ or CD8+ T cells sorted from blood, taken in a trial of the OX40 agonist ivuxolimab. This chain uses TRBV27 with TRBJ2-2; tentative D call: TRBD2 (5 bases). The receptor comes from an adult with an advanced solid tumor such as melanoma, head and neck, liver or kidney cancer. In DNA form, the CDR3 reads TGTGCCAGCAGTGCCCTGACTATCCTCACCGGGGAGCTGTTTTTT. Protein product: CASSALTILTGELFF.